Listed here is a single T cell receptor (beta chain). The length of the CDR3 is 15 residues. Libraries were prepared by immunoSEQ multiplex PCR; TCRdb keeps only in-frame clonotypes and omits some of them. The data hold roughly 76,000 clones, with approximately 83% observed a single time. The data are from a study of technical replicates of blood from a few donors. The receptor's source is a human donor in good health. Some clones in this sample may be carry-over from other donors' samples. The rearrangement uses TRBV21-1 and TRBJ1-1. TRBV21-1 constitutes a pseudogene. The sequenced sample consisted of PBMCs. CDR3 nucleotide sequence: TGTGCCAGCAGCACCGCCCAGAGGTCGACTTCTGCGGCTTTCTTT. Translating gives CASSTAQRSTSAAFF.